Listed below are T cell receptor beta chains from one sample, sequenced in a study of technical replicates of blood from four donors. The protocol was immunoSEQ multiplex PCR, while the TCRdb copy is restricted to in-frame clones and leaves out a portion. This sample has 98,000 or so clones, with nearly 97% found just once. The sequencing input was T cells isolated from PBMCs. These receptors originate from a human donor in good health. CDR3s include the opening cysteine and the closing phenylalanine or tryptophan. D genes are given only for firm matches. Size tells how often a clone was seen (once, few, many) or the class of an expanded clone, and some rows leave it out.

clone_size	v_call	j_call	d_call	cdr3_nt	cdr3_aa
-	TRBV13	TRBJ2-1	-	TGTGCCAGCAGCTTAGCCCCACCGGTGCAGTTCTTC	CASSLAPPVQFF
-	TRBV9	TRBJ2-3	-	TGTGCCAGCAGCCCCCGGCTAGCGACTAGCACAGATACGCAGTATTTT	CASSPRLATSTDTQYF
-	TRBV5-1	TRBJ2-2	-	TGCGCCAGCAGCTTGTTACCAACACCTAACACCGGGGAGCTGTTTTTT	CASSLLPTPNTGELFF
-	TRBV6-5	TRBJ1-6	TRBD1	TGTGCCACCAGACCGGGACAGGGACCCAATTCACCCCTCCACTTT	CATRPGQGPNSPLHF
-	TRBV7-8	TRBJ2-7	-	TGTGCCAGCACCGGCCCCATCCCGGGGTACGAGCAGTACTTC	CASTGPIPGYEQYF
-	TRBV19	TRBJ2-3	TRBD2	TGTGCCAGTAGTATACTAGCGGGAGGGCGACAGTATTTT	CASSILAGGRQYF
-	TRBV4-1	TRBJ1-5	TRBD1	TGCGCCAGCAGCCACCCGACAGGGGTTAAGGGTAATCAGCCCCAGCATTTT	CASSHPTGVKGNQPQHF
-	TRBV6-1	TRBJ2-1	TRBD2	TGTGCCAGCAGTGATTCCGGGACTAGTTACAATGAGCAGTTCTTC	CASSDSGTSYNEQFF
-	TRBV29-1	TRBJ1-5	TRBD1	TGCAGCGTCGGGACAGGCCCAAATCAGCCCCAGCATTTT	CSVGTGPNQPQHF
-	TRBV9	TRBJ1-2	TRBD1	TGTGCCAGCAGCCAGGGGACAGCGGATAACTATGGCTACACCTTC	CASSQGTADNYGYTF
-	TRBV7-3	TRBJ1-2	-	TGTGCCAGCAGCTTAATGGGCAGCCTCGGCTACACCTTC	CASSLMGSLGYTF
-	TRBV27	TRBJ2-1	TRBD2	TGTGCCAGCAGTTCCCTAACTAGCGGGGCTTACTACAATGAGCAGTTCTTC	CASSSLTSGAYYNEQFF
-	TRBV9	TRBJ2-1	-	TGTGCCAGCAGCCAAGGAGGGGGGGCCTACAATGAGCAGTTCTTC	CASSQGGGAYNEQFF
-	TRBV7-6	TRBJ2-3	TRBD2	TGTGCCAGCAGCTTTGGCTACGGCGCGAGCGGGGCAAACACAGATACGCAGTATTTT	CASSFGYGASGANTDTQYF
-	TRBV15	TRBJ2-7	TRBD2	TGTGCCACCAGCCGGGGACTAGCGGGAGTGGCTAACGAGCAGTACTTC	CATSRGLAGVANEQYF
-	TRBV28	TRBJ2-5	-	TGTGCCAGCAGGCCTTACCGGAGGGCCGGGGAACAAGAGACCCAGTACTTC	CASRPYRRAGEQETQYF
-	TRBV7-9	TRBJ1-2	TRBD1	TGTGCCAGCAGCTCTGAATACCGGGACAGAAGGACTAACTATGGCTACACCTTC	CASSSEYRDRRTNYGYTF
once	TRBV27	TRBJ2-2	TRBD1	TGTGCCAGCAGTCTAGGGACAGGGGACACCGGGGAGCTGTTTTTT	CASSLGTGDTGELFF
-	TRBV5-4	TRBJ2-7	TRBD1	TGTGCCAGCAGCTCAATACAGGGGGCTCCCTACGAGCAGTACTTC	CASSSIQGAPYEQYF
-	TRBV4-1	TRBJ2-1	-	TGCGCCAGCAGCCAAGAAGGGTCAGGGGTGGTCTACAATGAGCAGTTCTTC	CASSQEGSGVVYNEQFF
-	TRBV27	TRBJ1-5	-	TGTGCCAGCAGTTTAGGTGGCAGCCCCGGACAATTACCCCAGCATTTT	CASSLGGSPGQLPQHF
-	TRBV7-9	TRBJ1-2	-	TGTGCCAGCAGCTCCATTAGAAGTCAGGAGATCCCAGGGTCCGGCGGCTACACCTTC	CASSSIRSQEIPGSGGYTF
-	TRBV18	TRBJ2-7	TRBD1	TGTGCCAGCTCACCACCTGGACAGGCCTCCTACGAGCAGTACTTC	CASSPPGQASYEQYF
-	TRBV10-3	TRBJ2-5	TRBD1	TGTGCCATCAGAGCACAGGGGGTTCAAGAGACCCAGTACTTC	CAIRAQGVQETQYF
-	TRBV28	TRBJ2-5	-	TGTGCCAGCAGTTTCCTGACTGGTGAGACCCAGTACTTC	CASSFLTGETQYF
-	TRBV5-1	TRBJ1-6	-	TGCGCCAGCCGACTCGGGGGTGATTCACCCCTCCACTTT	CASRLGGDSPLHF
-	TRBV6-1	TRBJ1-6	-	TGTGCCAGCAGGACAGGAGGATCACCCCTCCACTTT	CASRTGGSPLHF
-	TRBV7-3	TRBJ2-1	TRBD1	TGTGCCAGCAGCCCAACCCGGGACAGCCCTTACAATGAGCAGTTCTTC	CASSPTRDSPYNEQFF
-	TRBV30	TRBJ2-3	TRBD1	TGTGCCTGGAACCGGGACAGGAACACAGATACGCAGTATTTT	CAWNRDRNTDTQYF
-	TRBV5-5	TRBJ2-2	-	TGTGCCAGCAGCTTGCCCACTAAGAACACCGGGGAGCTGTTTTTT	CASSLPTKNTGELFF